This is a list of T cell receptor beta chains from one sample in a study of T cells in Graves' hyperthyroidism and ophthalmopathy. One entry per CDR3 protein results from TCRdb running MiXCR on the multiplex PCR reads. The data hold more than 500,000 distinct CDR3 sequences, with about a sixth observed a single time. Sequencing input: blood. These receptors were taken from a woman between 25 and 40 years old with Graves' hyperthyroidism. CDR3s include the opening cysteine and the closing phenylalanine or tryptophan. D genes are given only for firm matches. The size field is filled for only some rows; it gives once, few, many or a size class.

NA	TRBJ2-6	NA	TRBV6-2/TRBV6-3	CASRAFQGPLSGANVLTF	TGTGCCAGCAGAGCCTTTCAGGGGCCCCTCTCTGGGGCCAACGTCCTGACTTTC
NA	TRBJ1-4	TRBD1	TRBV12-3/TRBV12-4	CASSQGQGYEKLFF	TGTGCCAGCAGTCAAGGACAGGGTTATGAAAAACTGTTTTTT
few	TRBJ1-4	TRBD1	TRBV12-3/TRBV12-4	CASSPTDRGENEKLFF	TGTGCCAGCAGTCCTACAGACAGGGGCGAAAATGAAAAACTGTTTTTT
NA	TRBJ1-6	NA	TRBV3-1	CASIPAYNSPLHF	TGTGCCAGCATCCCCGCCTATAATTCACCCCTCCACTTT
few	TRBJ1-3	TRBD1	TRBV28	CASSLSTGVGNTIYF	TGTGCCAGCAGTTTATCGACAGGGGTTGGAAACACCATATATTTT
NA	TRBJ2-2	TRBD2	TRBV7-3	CASSLSTSASTGELFF	TGTGCCAGCAGCTTATCCACTAGCGCCAGCACCGGGGAGCTGTTTTTT
NA	TRBJ2-7	TRBD1	TRBV20-1	CSAHRRTGLYEQYF	TGCAGTGCCCACCGTAGGACAGGGTTGTACGAGCAGTACTTC
NA	TRBJ1-5	NA	TRBV6-1	CASSEAGHYSNQPQHF	TGTGCCAGCAGTGAAGCGGGTCACTATAGCAATCAGCCCCAGCATTTT
many	TRBJ2-7	TRBD2	TRBV6-5	CASSYPLAGGSYEQYF	TGTGCCAGCAGTTACCCATTAGCGGGAGGTTCCTACGAGCAGTACTTC
few	TRBJ2-7	NA	TRBV19	CASSIRQGTEQYF	TGTGCCAGTAGTATACGTCAGGGGACCGAGCAGTACTTC
NA	TRBJ1-6	NA	TRBV5-1	CASSSGRLESPLHF	TGCGCCAGCAGCTCTGGACGGCTGGAGTCACCCCTCCACTTT
many	TRBJ2-5	NA	TRBV7-9	CASSNARVEYF	TGTGCCAGCAGCAATGCGAGGGTTGAGTACTTC
many	TRBJ1-5	NA	TRBV3-1	CASSQQGGLPQHF	TGTGCCAGCAGCCAACAGGGAGGCTTGCCCCAGCATTTT
many	TRBJ2-7	TRBD2	TRBV11-2	CASSLVGGNNEQYF	TGTGCCAGCAGCTTAGTGGGAGGGAACAACGAGCAGTACTTC
many	TRBJ1-1	NA	TRBV28	CASSLGQPDTEAFF	TGTGCCAGCAGTCTAGGACAGCCTGACACTGAAGCTTTCTTT
many	TRBJ1-6	TRBD1	TRBV28	CASSLYAGGGSPLHF	TGTGCCAGCAGTTTATACGCAGGGGGCGGTTCACCCCTCCACTTT
many	TRBJ1-2	TRBD1	TRBV28	CASSDRAWRGYTF	TGTGCCAGCAGTGACAGGGCGTGGAGAGGCTACACCTTC
NA	TRBJ1-1	NA	TRBV25-1	CASKRGAMNTEAFF	TGTGCCAGCAAACGAGGCGCCATGAACACTGAAGCTTTCTTT
many	TRBJ1-1	NA	TRBV28	CASSFATGRDRTEAFF	TGTGCCAGCTCTTTTGCAACAGGGCGGGATAGGACTGAAGCTTTCTTT
few	TRBJ2-6	NA	TRBV5-1	CASSLPSIPAGANVLTF	TGCGCCAGCAGCTTGCCCTCCATTCCGGCTGGGGCCAACGTCCTGACTTTC
many	TRBJ2-1	TRBD2	TRBV20-1	CSARGTSGRYNEQFF	TGCAGTGCTAGGGGGACTAGCGGGAGGTATAATGAGCAGTTCTTC
few	TRBJ1-1	NA	TRBV19	CASTDSKTEAFF	TGTGCCAGTACGGACAGTAAAACTGAAGCTTTCTTT
few	TRBJ1-2	NA	TRBV4-1	CASSQVGMGGYTF	TGCGCCAGCAGCCAGGTGGGAATGGGGGGCTACACCTTC
many	TRBJ1-2	NA	TRBV28	CASSLQGSKSGYTF	TGTGCCAGCAGTTTGCAGGGGTCCAAGAGTGGCTACACCTTC
many	TRBJ2-2	TRBD2	TRBV27	CASSLLVAGYTGELFF	TGTGCCAGCAGTTTATTGGTAGCGGGGTACACCGGGGAGCTGTTTTTT
many	TRBJ2-7	NA	TRBV6-1	CASRLPGAEQYF	TGTGCCAGCAGGTTGCCCGGAGCAGAGCAGTACTTC
many	TRBJ1-5	NA	TRBV27	CASSLHTATDQPQHF	TGTGCCAGCAGTTTACATACAGCCACGGATCAGCCCCAGCATTTT
many	TRBJ2-3	TRBD2	TRBV5-1	CATSTSPGTDTQYF	TGCGCCACCTCGACTAGCCCCGGAACAGATACGCAGTATTTT
many	TRBJ2-1	NA	TRBV20-1	CSARALGSTYNEQFF	TGCAGTGCTAGAGCCCTAGGTTCTACCTACAATGAGCAGTTCTTC
few	TRBJ1-2	NA	TRBV15	CATSRVREGPNYGYTF	TGTGCCACCAGCAGAGTAAGGGAGGGCCCGAACTATGGCTACACCTTC
many	TRBJ2-7	NA	TRBV11-2	CASSFWQGFQDEQYF	TGTGCCAGCAGCTTTTGGCAGGGGTTCCAGGACGAGCAGTACTTC
few	TRBJ2-3	NA	TRBV12-3/TRBV12-4	CASSLPTTDTQYF	TGTGCCAGCAGTCTCCCCACCACAGATACGCAGTATTTT
many	TRBJ2-3	NA	TRBV7-7	CASSLGPEIGNTQYF	TGTGCTAGCAGCTTAGGCCCGGAAATAGGAAATACGCAGTATTTT
NA	TRBJ1-1	NA	TRBV14	CASRRGEMNTEAFF	TGTGCCAGCAGGCGGGGGGAGATGAACACTGAAGCTTTCTTT
few	TRBJ2-7	NA	TRBV18	CASSLRDIPYEQYF	TGTGCCAGCTCACTTCGGGACATACCCTACGAGCAGTACTTC